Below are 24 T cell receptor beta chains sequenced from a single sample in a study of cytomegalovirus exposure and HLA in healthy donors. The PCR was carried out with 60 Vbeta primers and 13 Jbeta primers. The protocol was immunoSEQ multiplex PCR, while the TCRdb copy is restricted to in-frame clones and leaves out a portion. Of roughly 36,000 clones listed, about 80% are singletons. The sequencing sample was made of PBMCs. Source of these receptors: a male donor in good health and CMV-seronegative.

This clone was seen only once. This CDR3 reads CASMGQGRYEQYF. The CDR3 nucleotides are TGTGCCAGCATGGGGCAGGGTAGGTACGAGCAGTACTTC. The chain links TRBV25-1 to TRBJ2-7, with a possible D match to TRBD1 (5 bases). The CDR3 extends over 13 amino acids. V was clipped by 7 bases and J by 4 bases, with 14 bases between them. Germline CDR1 is MGHDK and CDR2 is SYGVNS.

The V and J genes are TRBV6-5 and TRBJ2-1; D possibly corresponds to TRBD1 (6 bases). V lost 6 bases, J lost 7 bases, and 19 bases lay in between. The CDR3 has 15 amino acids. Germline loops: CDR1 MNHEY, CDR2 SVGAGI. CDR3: CASRGKYRVGNEQFF. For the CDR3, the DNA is TGTGCCAGCAGGGGAAAATACAGGGTTGGGAATGAGCAGTTCTTC.

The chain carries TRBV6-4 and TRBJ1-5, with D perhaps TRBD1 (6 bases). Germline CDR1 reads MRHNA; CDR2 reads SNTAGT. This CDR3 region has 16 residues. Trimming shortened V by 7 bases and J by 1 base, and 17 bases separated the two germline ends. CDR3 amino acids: CASTKYRDGSNQPQHF. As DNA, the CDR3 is TGTGCCAGCACCAAATACAGGGACGGGAGCAATCAGCCCCAGCATTTT.

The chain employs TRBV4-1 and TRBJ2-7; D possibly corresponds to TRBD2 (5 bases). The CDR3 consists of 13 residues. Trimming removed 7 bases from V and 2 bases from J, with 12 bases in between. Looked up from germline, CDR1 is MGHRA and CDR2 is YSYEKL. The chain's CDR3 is CASIPSGPYEQYF. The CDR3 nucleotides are TGCGCCAGCATACCCAGCGGTCCCTACGAGCAGTACTTC.

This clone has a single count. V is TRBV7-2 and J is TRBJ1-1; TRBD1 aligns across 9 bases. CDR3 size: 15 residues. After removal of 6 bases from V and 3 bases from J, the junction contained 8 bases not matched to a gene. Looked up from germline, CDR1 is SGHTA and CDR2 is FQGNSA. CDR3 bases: TGTGCCAGCAGGTATTGGGACAGGGAGGACACTGAAGCTTTCTTT. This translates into CASRYWDREDTEAFF.

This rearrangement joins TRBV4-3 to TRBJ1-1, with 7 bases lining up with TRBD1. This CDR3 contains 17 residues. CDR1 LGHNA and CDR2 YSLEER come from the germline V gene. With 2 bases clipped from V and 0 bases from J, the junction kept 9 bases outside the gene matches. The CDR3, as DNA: TGCGCCAGCAGCCAACGAGGGCAGGGGGTTATGAACACTGAAGCTTTCTTT. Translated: CASSQRGQGVMNTEAFF.

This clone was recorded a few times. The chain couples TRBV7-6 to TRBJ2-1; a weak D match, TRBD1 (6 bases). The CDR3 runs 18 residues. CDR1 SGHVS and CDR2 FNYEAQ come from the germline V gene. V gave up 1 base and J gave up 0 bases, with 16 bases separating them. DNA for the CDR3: TGTGCCAGCAGCTTAGGGAGTGGGGGCTCCAGCTCCTACAATGAGCAGTTCTTC. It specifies CASSLGSGGSSSYNEQFF.

As DNA, the CDR3 is TGTGCCAGTAGTATGGAGTCAGGACAAATTCAGTACTTC. This codes for CASSMESGQIQYF. The genes are TRBV19 and TRBJ2-7; possibly TRBD1 for D (5 bases). V gave up 3 bases and J gave up 10 bases, with 16 bases separating them. The CDR3 has 13 amino acids. Per germline, CDR1 LNHDA and CDR2 SQIVND (reference sequence).

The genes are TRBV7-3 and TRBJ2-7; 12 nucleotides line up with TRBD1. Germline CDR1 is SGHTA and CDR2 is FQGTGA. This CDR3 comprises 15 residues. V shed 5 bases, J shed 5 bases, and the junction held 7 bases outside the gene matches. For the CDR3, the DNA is TGTGCCAGCAGCAACTCCGGGACAGGGGGCCACGAGCAGTACTTC. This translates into CASSNSGTGGHEQYF. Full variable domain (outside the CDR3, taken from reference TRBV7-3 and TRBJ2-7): GAGVSQTPSNKVTEKGKYVELRCDPISGHTALYWYRQSLGQGPEFLIYFQGTGAADDSGLPNDRFFAVRPEGSVSTLKIQRTERGDSAVYLCASSNSGTGGHEQYFGPGTRLTVT.

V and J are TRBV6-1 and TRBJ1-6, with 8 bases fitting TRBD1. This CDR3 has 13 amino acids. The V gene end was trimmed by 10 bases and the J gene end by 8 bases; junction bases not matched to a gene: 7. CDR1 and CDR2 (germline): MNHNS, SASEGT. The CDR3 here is CATPGQGDSPLHF. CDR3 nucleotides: TGTGCCACCCCAGGACAGGGAGATTCACCCCTCCACTTT.

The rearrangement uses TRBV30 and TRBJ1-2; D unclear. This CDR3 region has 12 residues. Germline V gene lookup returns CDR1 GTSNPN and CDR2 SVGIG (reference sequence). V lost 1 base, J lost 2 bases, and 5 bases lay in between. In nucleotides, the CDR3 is TGTGCCTGGAGTGGAGGGAACTATGGCTACACCTTC. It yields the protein CAWSGGNYGYTF.

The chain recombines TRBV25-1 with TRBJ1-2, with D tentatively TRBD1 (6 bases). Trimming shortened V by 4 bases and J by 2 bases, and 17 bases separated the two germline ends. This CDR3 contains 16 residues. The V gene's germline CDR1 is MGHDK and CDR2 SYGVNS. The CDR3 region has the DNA TGTGCCAGCAGTGGTGCTGGAAACAGGGCAAACTATGGCTACACCTTC. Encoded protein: CASSGAGNRANYGYTF.

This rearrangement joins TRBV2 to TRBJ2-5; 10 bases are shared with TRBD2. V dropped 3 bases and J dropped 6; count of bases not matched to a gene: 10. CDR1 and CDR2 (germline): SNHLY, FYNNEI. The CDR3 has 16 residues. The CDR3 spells CASSEESGGALQTQYF. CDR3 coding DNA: TGTGCCAGCAGTGAGGAGAGCGGGGGGGCCCTTCAGACCCAGTACTTC.

CDR3 region: CASSLSGTDTQYF. Here the CDR3 DNA reads TGCGCCAGCAGCTTGTCGGGGACAGATACGCAGTATTTT. This rearrangement joins TRBV5-1 to TRBJ2-3; TRBD2 is a possible D gene (5 bases). Per the germline V gene, CDR1 is SGHRS and CDR2 is YFSETQ. The V end was cut by 1 base, the J end by 3 bases, with 6 bases between. The CDR3 spans 13 residues. The whole variable domain, filled in from reference TRBV5-1 and TRBJ2-3, reads KAGVTQTPRYLIKTRGQQVTLSCSPISGHRSVSWYQQTPGQGLQFLFEYFSETQRNKGNFPGRFSGRQFSNSRSEMNVSTLELGDSALYLCASSLSGTDTQYFGPGTRLTVL.

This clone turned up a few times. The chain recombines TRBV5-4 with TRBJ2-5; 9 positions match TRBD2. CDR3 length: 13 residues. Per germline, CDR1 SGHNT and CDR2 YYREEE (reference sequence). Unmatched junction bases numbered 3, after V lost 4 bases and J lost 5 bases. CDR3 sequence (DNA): TGTGCCAGCAGCCGGACTAGCGAGGAGACCCAGTACTTC. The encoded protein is CASSRTSEETQYF.

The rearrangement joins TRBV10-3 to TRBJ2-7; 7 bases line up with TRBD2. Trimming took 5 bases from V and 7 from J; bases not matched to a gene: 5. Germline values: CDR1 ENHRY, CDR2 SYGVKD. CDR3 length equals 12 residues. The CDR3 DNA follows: TGTGCCATCAGTCAACTAGCGCGGGAGCAGTACTTC. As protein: CAISQLAREQYF.

CDR3 in amino acids: CASTGTVGNTEAFF. CDR3 nucleotides: TGTGCCAGCACTGGGACAGTCGGGAACACTGAAGCTTTCTTT. This sequence joins TRBV2 and TRBJ1-1; 7 bases match TRBD1. The CDR3 length is 14 residues. The J segment lost 1 base and the V segment lost 7 bases, leaving 6 bases of the junction unmatched. Germline values: CDR1 SNHLY, CDR2 FYNNEI.

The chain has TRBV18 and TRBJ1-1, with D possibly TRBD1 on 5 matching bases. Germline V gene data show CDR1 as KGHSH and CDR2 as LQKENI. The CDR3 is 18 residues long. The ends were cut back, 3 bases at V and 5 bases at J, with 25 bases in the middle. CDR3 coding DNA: TGTGCCAGCTCACCTCGTACAGGCGGGACTCAGAAATGGACTGAAGCTTTCTTT. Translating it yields CASSPRTGGTQKWTEAFF.

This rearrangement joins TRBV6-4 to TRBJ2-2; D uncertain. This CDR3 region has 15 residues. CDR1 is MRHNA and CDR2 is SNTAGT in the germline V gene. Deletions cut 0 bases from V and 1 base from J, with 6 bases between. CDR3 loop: CASSDSPGNTGELFF. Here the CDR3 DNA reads TGTGCCAGCAGTGACTCACCGGGGAACACCGGGGAGCTGTTTTTT.

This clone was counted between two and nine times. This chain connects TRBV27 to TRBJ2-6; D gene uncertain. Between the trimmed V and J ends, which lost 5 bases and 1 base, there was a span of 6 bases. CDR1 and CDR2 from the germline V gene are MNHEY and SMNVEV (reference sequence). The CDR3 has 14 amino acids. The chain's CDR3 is CASSRQSGANVLTF. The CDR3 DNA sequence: TGTGCCAGCAGTAGACAATCTGGGGCCAACGTCCTGACTTTC.

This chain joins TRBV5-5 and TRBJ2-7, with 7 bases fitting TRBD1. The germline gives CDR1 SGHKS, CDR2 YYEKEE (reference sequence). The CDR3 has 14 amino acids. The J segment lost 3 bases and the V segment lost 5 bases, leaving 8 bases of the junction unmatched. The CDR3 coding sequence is TGTGCCAGCAGTTCCGGGACAGATTTCTACGAGCAGTACTTC. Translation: CASSSGTDFYEQYF.

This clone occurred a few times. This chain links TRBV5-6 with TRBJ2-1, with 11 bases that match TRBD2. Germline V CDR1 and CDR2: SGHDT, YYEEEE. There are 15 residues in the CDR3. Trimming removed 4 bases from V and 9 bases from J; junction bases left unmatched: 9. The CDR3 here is CASSGRLAGGGEQFF. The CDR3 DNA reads TGTGCCAGCAGCGGGCGGCTAGCGGGAGGAGGTGAGCAGTTCTTC.

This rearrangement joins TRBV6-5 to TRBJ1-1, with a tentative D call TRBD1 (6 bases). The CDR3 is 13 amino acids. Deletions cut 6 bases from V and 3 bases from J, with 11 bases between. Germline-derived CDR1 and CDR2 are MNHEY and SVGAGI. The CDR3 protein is CASRQGPHTEAFF. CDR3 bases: TGTGCCAGCAGACAGGGTCCCCACACTGAAGCTTTCTTT.

CDR3 protein: CASSLAPAHQPQHF. In DNA, the CDR3 is TGTGCCAGCAGTCTGGCCCCTGCCCACCAGCCCCAGCATTTT. The chain links TRBV27 to TRBJ1-5; D call uncertain. Trimming pared 5 bases from V and 7 bases from J, leaving 15 bases between. The CDR3 is 14 residues long. Per the germline V gene, CDR1 is MNHEY and CDR2 is SMNVEV (reference sequence).